This TCR beta chain stems from a study of T cell responses to AZD1222 COVID-19 vaccine. Whole-study findings and limits: Spike-specific TCR breadth and depth both grew after two AZD1222 doses. There were repertoire samples only from the period after the peak T cell response. Spike regions recognized by vaccine-associated CD4 TCRs spanned the protein, led by 160-218 and 743-854. Donor demographics were predominantly white British with a female majority; clonal diversity may be underestimated.

Points on this clone: Its antigen is unknown.

Measured with immunoSEQ multiplex PCR; TCRdb has only the in-frame clones, and not every one. The repertoire has about 170,000 clones, 80% to 95% of them found once; the top ten carry 1.6%. The ends were cut back, 1 base at V and 5 bases at J, with 11 bases in the middle. CDR1 is SGHAT and CDR2 is FQNNGV in the germline V gene. This CDR3 has 14 amino acids. The V and J genes are TRBV11-2 and TRBJ2-5, with D unclear. Sequencing used peripheral blood, obtained on day 0 of AZD1222 vaccination. The source is an adult in good health. CDR3 bases: TGTGCCAGCAGCTTAGGCCGGGTTTTGGAGACCCAGTACTTC. The encoded protein is CASSLGRVLETQYF.